This entry features one T cell receptor beta chain sequence. Antigen specificity is unknown. These data belong to a study of cytomegalovirus exposure and HLA in healthy donors. Study-wide points: The authors confirmed in vitro that a few CMV-associated chains were specific for CMV antigens.

The method was immunoSEQ multiplex PCR; TCRdb's version includes in-frame clones alone and lacks a portion of them. The data hold around 150,000 clones, with roughly 92% observed a single time. The germline V gene encodes CDR1 SEHNR and CDR2 FQNEAQ (reference sequence). This CDR3 spans 14 amino acids. Trimming took 5 bases from V and 3 from J, leaving 10 bases between them. Source material: PBMCs. The origin of this receptor is a young man in good health and CMV-seronegative. The gene calls are TRBV7-9 and TRBJ2-2, with D possibly being TRBD1 (5 bases). The CDR3 region is CASSLDRDTGELFF. DNA for the CDR3: TGTGCCAGCAGCCTCGACAGAGACACCGGGGAGCTGTTTTTT.